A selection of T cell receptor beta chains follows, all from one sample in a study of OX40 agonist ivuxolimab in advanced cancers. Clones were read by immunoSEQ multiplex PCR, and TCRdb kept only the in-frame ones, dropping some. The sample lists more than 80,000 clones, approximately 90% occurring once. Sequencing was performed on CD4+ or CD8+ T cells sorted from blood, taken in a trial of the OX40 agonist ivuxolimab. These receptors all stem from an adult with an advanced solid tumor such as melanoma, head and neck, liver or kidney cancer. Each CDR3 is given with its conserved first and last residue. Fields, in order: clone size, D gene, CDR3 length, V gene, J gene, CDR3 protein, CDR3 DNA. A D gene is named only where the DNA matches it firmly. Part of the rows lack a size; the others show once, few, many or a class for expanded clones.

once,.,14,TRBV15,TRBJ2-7,CATSRPGGRSEQYF,TGTGCCACCAGCAGACCGGGGGGCCGCTCCGAGCAGTACTTC
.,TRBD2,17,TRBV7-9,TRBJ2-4,CASSWTRAGTTGDIQYF,TGTGCCAGCAGCTGGACTAGGGCGGGAACTACCGGGGACATTCAGTACTTC
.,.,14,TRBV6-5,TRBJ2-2,CASSRGDYNGELFF,TGTGCCAGCAGCAGGGGTGATTACAACGGGGAGCTGTTTTTT
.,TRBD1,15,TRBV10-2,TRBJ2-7,CASSDRGSLAYEQYF,TGCGCCAGCAGTGACAGGGGGTCGTTAGCCTACGAGCAGTACTTC
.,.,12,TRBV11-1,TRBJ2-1,CASSLGYNEQFF,TGTGCCAGCAGCTTAGGGTACAATGAGCAGTTCTTC
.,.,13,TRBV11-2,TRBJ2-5,CASSLDRLETQYF,TGTGCCAGCAGCTTAGATCGGTTAGAGACCCAGTACTTC
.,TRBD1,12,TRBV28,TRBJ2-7,CASYRGAYEQYF,TGTGCCAGCTACAGGGGCGCCTACGAGCAGTACTTC
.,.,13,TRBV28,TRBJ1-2,CASSLGREYGYTF,TGTGCCAGCAGTTTAGGCAGGGAATACGGCTACACCTTC
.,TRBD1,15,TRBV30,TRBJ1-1,CAWSTQGTANTEAFF,TGTGCCTGGAGTACCCAAGGGACAGCGAACACTGAAGCTTTCTTT
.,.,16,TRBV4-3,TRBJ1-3,CASSQEVRAQGNTIYF,TGCGCCAGCAGCCAAGAGGTCCGGGCCCAGGGAAACACCATATATTTT
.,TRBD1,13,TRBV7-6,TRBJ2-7,CASSPGQGFRQYF,TGTGCCAGCAGCCCGGGACAGGGCTTTAGGCAGTACTTC
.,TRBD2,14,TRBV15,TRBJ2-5,CATSARGDGETQYF,TGTGCCACCAGCGCCCGGGGGGATGGGGAGACCCAGTACTTC
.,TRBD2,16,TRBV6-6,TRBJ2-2,CASSYSGGMGTGELFF,TGTGCCAGCAGTTACTCGGGGGGGATGGGCACCGGGGAGCTGTTTTTT
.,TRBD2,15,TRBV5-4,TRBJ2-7,CASSFSGGVLYEQYF,TGTGCCAGCAGCTTTAGCGGGGGGGTCCTTTACGAGCAGTACTTC
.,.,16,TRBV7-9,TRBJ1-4,CASSFGSGATNEKLFF,TGTGCCAGCAGCTTCGGGTCTGGGGCAACTAATGAAAAACTGTTTTTT
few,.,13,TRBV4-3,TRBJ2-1,CASSQAQLNEQFF,TGCGCCAGCAGCCAAGCGCAGCTCAATGAGCAGTTCTTC
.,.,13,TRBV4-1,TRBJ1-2,CASSQEQAGGYTF,TGCGCCAGCAGCCAAGAACAGGCAGGCGGCTACACCTTC
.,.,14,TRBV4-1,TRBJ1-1,CASSQVIGYTEAFF,TGCGCCAGCAGCCAAGTCATCGGGTACACTGAAGCTTTCTTT
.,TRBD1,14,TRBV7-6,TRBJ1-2,CASSTGTGVYGYTF,TGTGCCAGCAGCACCGGGACAGGTGTCTATGGCTACACCTTC
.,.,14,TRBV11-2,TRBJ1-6,CASSLDPGVSPLHF,TGTGCCAGCAGCTTAGACCCCGGAGTTTCACCCCTCCACTTT
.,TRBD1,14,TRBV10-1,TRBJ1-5,CASSGGGPNQPQHF,TGCGCCAGCAGTGGAGGGGGCCCCAATCAGCCCCAGCATTTT
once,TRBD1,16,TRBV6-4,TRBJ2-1,CASSGRQGGGRNEQFF,TGTGCCAGCAGTGGGCGACAGGGGGGAGGTAGGAATGAGCAGTTCTTC
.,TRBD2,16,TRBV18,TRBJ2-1,CASSPRGGGETNEQFF,TGTGCCAGCTCACCACGAGGCGGGGGGGAAACGAATGAGCAGTTCTTC
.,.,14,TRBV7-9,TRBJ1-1,CASSLDIKGTEAFF,TGTGCCAGCAGCTTAGATATTAAGGGAACTGAAGCTTTCTTT
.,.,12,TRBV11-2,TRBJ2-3,CASSKGTDTQYF,TGTGCCAGCAGTAAGGGCACAGATACGCAGTATTTT
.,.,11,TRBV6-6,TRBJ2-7,CASCAVYEQYF,TGTGCCAGCTGTGCGGTATACGAGCAGTACTTC
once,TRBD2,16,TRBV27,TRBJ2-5,CASSLSRPGGKETQYF,TGTGCCAGCAGTTTATCAAGGCCGGGGGGTAAAGAGACCCAGTACTTC
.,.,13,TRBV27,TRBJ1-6,CASRPQGIVTLHF,TGTGCCAGCAGACCCCAGGGGATCGTAACCCTCCACTTT
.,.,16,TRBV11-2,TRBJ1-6,CASSSPLSSYNSPLHF,TGTGCCAGCAGCTCGCCATTGAGCTCCTATAATTCACCCCTCCACTTT
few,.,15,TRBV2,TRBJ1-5,CASEWGGARSQPQHF,TGTGCCAGCGAGTGGGGGGGCGCGAGGTCTCAGCCCCAGCATTTT
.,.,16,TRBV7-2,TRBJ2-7,CASSLVETTSSYEQYF,TGTGCCAGCAGCTTAGTGGAGACAACGAGCTCCTACGAGCAGTACTTC
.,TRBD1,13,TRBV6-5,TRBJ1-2,CASSRTGDYGYTF,TGTGCCAGCAGCCGGACAGGGGACTATGGCTACACCTTC
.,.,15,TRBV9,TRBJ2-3,CASSGRDTLTDTQYF,TGTGCCAGCAGCGGACGGGACACCCTCACAGATACGCAGTATTTT
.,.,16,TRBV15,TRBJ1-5,CATSHPGGALYQPQHF,TGTGCCACCAGCCACCCGGGGGGGGCCCTTTATCAGCCCCAGCATTTT
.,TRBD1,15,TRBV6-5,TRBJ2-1,CASRADRGQINEQFF,TGTGCCAGCAGAGCGGACAGGGGGCAGATCAATGAGCAGTTCTTC
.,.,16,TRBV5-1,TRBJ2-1,CASSLAVAVSYNEQFF,TGCGCCAGCAGCTTGGCCGTAGCGGTAAGCTACAATGAGCAGTTCTTC
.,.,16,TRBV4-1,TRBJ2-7,CASSHLTGPTSYEQYF,TGCGCCAGCAGCCACCTCACCGGGCCCACATCCTACGAGCAGTACTTC
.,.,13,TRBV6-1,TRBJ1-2,CASTPPEHYGYTF,TGTGCCAGCACACCCCCAGAGCACTATGGCTACACCTTC
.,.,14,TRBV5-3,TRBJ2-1,CASSRQQQKNEQFF,TGTGCCAGCTCGCGACAGCAACAAAAAAATGAGCAGTTCTTC
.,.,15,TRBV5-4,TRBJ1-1,CASSLAHGGSAEAFF,TGTGCCAGCAGCTTGGCCCATGGGGGGTCTGCTGAAGCTTTCTTT
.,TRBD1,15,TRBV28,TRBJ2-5,CASSFQGVKEETQYF,TGTGCCAGCAGCTTTCAGGGGGTGAAGGAAGAGACCCAGTACTTC
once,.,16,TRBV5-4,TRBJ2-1,CASGGPPGGSYNEQFF,TGTGCCAGCGGGGGACCCCCCGGGGGCTCCTACAATGAGCAGTTCTTC
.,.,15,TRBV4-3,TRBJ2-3,CASSQGKRFLDTQYF,TGCGCCAGCAGCCAAGGGAAAAGGTTTTTAGATACGCAGTATTTT